The T cell receptor beta chain under discussion was sequenced for a study of CD8 T cells in Susac syndrome. Study observations and caveats: The study admitted that it had a relatively small number of individuals in its TCR sequencing and HLA analysis.

Concerning this clonotype: Its antigen is unknown.

Reverse transcription of about 0.45 to 1 ug RNA was performed with random hexamers. The CDR3 of TCR beta was amplified by immunoSEQ multiplex PCR across 54 Vbeta and 13 Jbeta. TCRdb redid the calling of the immunoSEQ multiplex PCR reads with MiXCR, one entry per CDR3 protein. Counted here are 150,000 to 200,000 distinct CDR3 sequences, 85% to 95% occurring once; the ten biggest clones make up around 0.1%. Sequencing of TCR beta was performed on blood CD8+ T cells and on blood CD4+ T cells. Healthy donors constituted the control group, matched for age and sex. This clonotype was sampled from a human donor in good health. Sequencing was performed on CD4+ T cells from PBMCs.

CDR3: CASATWGSSGANVLTF. Here the CDR3 DNA reads TGTGCCAGCGCCACGTGGGGGAGCTCTGGGGCCAACGTCCTGACTTTC. V is TRBV7-2 and J is TRBJ2-6; D tentatively fits TRBD1 or TRBD2 (5 bases each). The CDR3 runs to 16 residues. V was shortened by 8 bases and J by 0 bases, with 14 bases between the two germline ends. Germline values: CDR1 SGHTA, CDR2 FQGNSA.